One sample yielded the 5 T cell receptor beta chains listed below, sequenced in a study of T cells of healthy individuals. In TCRdb, the 5' RACE reads were re-called with MiXCR into one record per CDR3 protein. This sample has tens of thousands of distinct CDR3 sequences, with 4% to 5.5% found just once. The receptors shown here come from a female donor in good health.

This clonotype was found a few times. V and J are TRBV6-1 and TRBJ1-5; no clear D. V lost 8 bases, J lost 0 bases, and 11 bases lay in between. The germline CDR1 and CDR2 sequences are MNHNS and SASEGT. The CDR3 extends over 14 amino acids. The CDR3 here is CASLPHYSNQPQHF. The DNA of the CDR3 is TGTGCCAGCCTACCCCATTATAGCAATCAGCCCCAGCATTTT.

The rearrangement joins TRBV10-3 to TRBJ1-1; 9 bases agree with TRBD1. Looked up from germline, CDR1 is ENHRY and CDR2 is SYGVKD. Trimming removed 4 bases from V and 5 bases from J; junction bases left unmatched: 8. The CDR3 length is 15 residues. CDR3: CAISGPTGGPTEAFF. Written as DNA, the CDR3 is TGTGCCATCAGTGGGCCGACAGGGGGTCCGACTGAAGCTTTCTTT.

This clonotype appeared many times. V is TRBV6-6 and J is TRBJ2-5; D could derive from TRBD1 or TRBD2 (5 bases each). V was clipped by 2 bases and J by 3 bases, with 7 bases between them. This CDR3 contains 13 residues. In germline, CDR1 is MNHNY, CDR2 SVGAGI (reference sequence). This chain's CDR3 is CASSYGTKETQYF. CDR3 DNA: TGTGCCAGCAGTTACGGGACCAAAGAGACCCAGTACTTC.

This clonotype appeared a few times. The rearrangement links TRBV6-5 to TRBJ2-7; 10 nucleotides match TRBD2. Germline CDR1 is MNHEY and CDR2 is SVGAGI. V lost 4 bases and J lost 1; bases outside the gene matches: 4. The CDR3 covers 15 residues. CDR3 sequence (DNA): TGTGCCAGCAGTTGGACTAGCGGCAGATCCTACGAGCAGTACTTC. It codes for CASSWTSGRSYEQYF.

This clonotype was observed many times. J is TRBJ2-1 and V is TRBV4-3; D unresolved. In germline, CDR1 is LGHNA, CDR2 YSLEER. The CDR3 totals 13 residues. V shed 5 bases and J shed 12 bases, with 17 bases lying between them. For the CDR3, the DNA is TGCGCCAGCAGCGGGCAGACGGACCACGGGCAGTTCTTC. Encoded protein: CASSGQTDHGQFF.